This TCR beta chain was identified in a study of cytotoxic CD8 clonotypes in ibrutinib-treated CLL (dated by TCRdb to about 2021). Describing the broader study: The cohort had about a dozen relapsed/refractory and around 16 treatment-naive patients; under 18 were IGHV unmutated. Responses were partial in around 24 patients and complete in 2; after median approximately 66 months follow-up, roughly 14 stayed in remission and roughly twelve progressed. Samples at response were collected after a median of about 13 months of treatment, with a range of about 6 to 40 months. On average, each sample yielded around 230,000 productive templates and around 98,000 productive rearrangements. Of the 70 to 100 people in the trial, 25 to 30 had longitudinal samples available. Cryopreserved peripheral blood mononuclear cells were obtained before treatment, at response, and at either sustained remission or disease progression. Every sample from remission and from progressive disease was obtained while the patients were still on ibrutinib. Beyond this particular receptor, the publication reports: Baseline clonality was found to be higher than that of age-matched healthy donors and was strongly correlated with circulating CD8+ T-cell counts. Public clonotypes were rare and either contracted or stayed stable during treatment, and the rise in clonality at ibrutinib response reflected the expansion of private clonotypes. Clonality increased at ibrutinib response, stayed stable in sustained remission, and fell back toward baseline at progression. Sustained-remission and progressing patients did not have matched sampling times, and lymph node repertoires were not examined.

After removal of 2 bases from V and 9 bases from J, the junction retains 20 bases not matched to a gene. Sequences MDHEN (CDR1) and SYDVKM (CDR2) are obtained from the germline V gene. Measured from the cysteine to the phenylalanine, the CDR3 is 19 residues long. Of all the DNA, just the CDR3 is kept, 57 bases in frame from base 1. The sample's time point label, decoded: about eleven months on ibrutinib. For TCR beta library preparation, roughly 2.2 micrograms of genomic DNA was extracted from cryopreserved PBMCs. Longitudinal blood samples from CLL patients on ibrutinib monotherapy underwent high-throughput TCR beta sequencing. Patients were enrolled in a phase 2 open-label single-center ibrutinib monotherapy trial. Only a few counts were recorded for this clone. This clone's antigen is unknown. Per-base quality was not reported, and no clone a single base away is much larger than it. The goal of deep resolution MiSeq sequencing was a depth between 1 in 1 million and 1 in 200,000 T cells, and coverage averaged 10x per clonotype. The immunoSEQ hsTCRB Kit was used to generate TCR beta libraries. The source study handled its data this way. ImmunoSEQ Data Assistant and ImmunoSEQ Analyzer were used for data analysis, and V, D and J genes were assigned according to IMGT definitions. Clonality, which ranges from 0 to 1, was calculated as one minus the normalized Shannon entropy of productive rearrangement frequencies. Public clonotype analysis was restricted to overrepresented clonotypes comprising at least 0.05% of each patient's repertoire. Some 14 age-matched healthy donor repertoires from immuneACCESS served as clonality controls. Here the immuneACCESS table is served through TCRdb, limited to in-frame sequences with V and J called. Missing clones are a known gap in these copies; in checked studies unresolved V genes cover under half, and the rest lacks a known reason. V and J calls and clone size are copied from that table; D and trimming were computed from the DNA. In this sample the table shows tens of thousands of clones, around three fifths of which occur a single time. The ten largest clones capture roughly 14% of the sample.

This sequence originates from a human donor with chronic lymphocytic leukemia. This chain is built from TRBV28 and TRBJ2-5, and 11 junctional nucleotides match TRBD2. The material was PBMCs, obtained after 12 months of ibrutinib treatment. In nucleotides, the sequence is TGTGCCAGCAGTTTAAACCCTAGCGGGAGGCCCGGAAGGGGGAGGGCCCAGTACTTC. Translated, this gives CASSLNPSGRPGRGRAQYF. The variable domain in full, with residues beyond the CDR3 obtained from the reference TRBV28 and TRBJ2-5 genes, is DVKVTQSSRYLVKRTGEKVFLECVQDMDHENMFWYRQDPGLGLRLIYFSYDVKMKEKGDIPEGYSVSREKKERFSLILESASTNQTSMYLCASSLNPSGRPGRGRAQYFGPGTRLLVL.